The T cell receptor beta chain described here comes from a study of OX40 agonist ivuxolimab in advanced cancers. Study results and limitations: Antigen targets of the expanded peripheral T cells went undetermined. CD4+ and CD8+ blood T cells expanded clonally by week 6 at 0.1 to 3.0 mg/kg. Part of the nonresponder group also had normalized T-cell clonal expansion that was low.

Assay: immunoSEQ multiplex PCR; the TCRdb copy retains only in-frame clones and omits some. The profile covers over 20,000 clones, with about 86% appearing a single time and about 16% taken by the ten largest. If patients had autoimmune disease history or systemic immunosuppression, they were excluded. On this clone: What it recognizes is unknown.

Trimming cost V 4 bases and J 4 bases, with 14 bases left between them. Looked up from germline, CDR1 is SGHTA and CDR2 is FQGNSA. This CDR3 contains 14 residues. This TCR came from an adult with an advanced solid tumor such as melanoma, head and neck, liver or kidney cancer. The sample was CD4+ or CD8+ T cells sorted from blood, taken in a trial of the OX40 agonist ivuxolimab. The chain has TRBV7-2 and TRBJ2-7; D possibly corresponds to TRBD2 (5 bases). The CDR3 region has the DNA TGTGCCAGCAGCTCTCGAGTGAGGGAGTACGAGCAGTACTTC. Its protein product is CASSSRVREYEQYF.